These 17 T cell receptor beta chains were all obtained from the same sample, sequenced in a study of T cell responses to AZD1222 COVID-19 vaccine. Data came from immunoSEQ multiplex PCR; TCRdb stores just in-frame clones and leaves some out. The table includes 85,000 to 100,000 clones, almost 80% detected once. The sequenced sample was peripheral blood, obtained on day 0 of AZD1222 vaccination. These receptors were collected from an adult in good health.

DNA of the CDR3: TGTGCCAGCAGTTTATCGGGACAGGGGATCCACACCGGGGAGCTGTTTTTT. It is translated as CASSLSGQGIHTGELFF. The chain combines TRBV28 with TRBJ2-2; TRBD1 agrees at 10 bases. The CDR3 is made up of 17 amino acids. Germline V gene data show CDR1 as MDHEN and CDR2 as SYDVKM. After removal of 1 base from V and 3 bases from J, the junction contained 5 bases not matched to a gene.

The genes are TRBV30 and TRBJ2-1; 8 bases fit TRBD2. Losses at the gene ends were 7 bases for V and 2 bases for J; bases not matched to a gene: 13. Germline loops: CDR1 GTSNPN, CDR2 SVGIG (reference sequence). The CDR3 consists of 16 residues. The CDR3 protein is CAYRLAGRGTYNEQFF. DNA of the CDR3: TGTGCCTATCGATTAGCGGGAAGGGGGACCTACAATGAGCAGTTCTTC.

The V and J genes are TRBV3-1 (or the pseudogene TRBV3-2) and TRBJ2-2, with D unclear. V shed 6 bases and J shed 1 base, with 9 bases lying between them. The CDR3 has 14 amino acids. CDR1 and CDR2 (germline): LGHDT, YNNKEL (reference sequence). CDR3 nucleotide sequence: TGTGCCAGCAGACCCCGCAGGAACACCGGGGAGCTGTTTTTT. It is translated as CASRPRRNTGELFF.

The chain recombines TRBV2 with TRBJ1-2; D uncertain. Trimming shortened V by 6 bases and J by 6 bases, and 14 bases separated the two germline ends. This CDR3 has 13 amino acids. Germline V gene data show CDR1 as SNHLY and CDR2 as FYNNEI. This CDR3 is CASSAQFWDGYTF. Written as DNA, the CDR3 is TGTGCCAGCAGCGCACAGTTCTGGGATGGCTACACCTTC.

This rearrangement joins TRBV3-1 (or the pseudogene TRBV3-2) to TRBJ2-1, with 7 bases identical to TRBD2. The germline gives CDR1 LGHDT, CDR2 YNNKEL (reference sequence). J was trimmed by 12 bases and V by 2 bases; bases with no gene match: 7. CDR3 size: 13 residues. The CDR3 DNA reads TGTGCCAGCAGCCAAACAGAGCGGGAAGGGCAGTTCTTC. It translates to CASSQTEREGQFF.

The chain combines TRBV2 with TRBJ2-1; TRBD2 agrees at 13 bases. CDR1 SNHLY and CDR2 FYNNEI come from the germline V gene. The CDR3 has 15 amino acids. V lost 6 bases, J lost 4 bases, and 3 bases stayed unmatched. The CDR3 DNA reads as TGTGCCAGCAGCGAGGGACTAGCGGGATACAATGAGCAGTTCTTC. Translation gives CASSEGLAGYNEQFF.

This clone appeared a few times. The chain joins TRBV19 to TRBJ1-6, with a tentative D call TRBD1 (6 bases). Trimming removed 5 bases from V and 6 bases from J, with 11 bases in between. This CDR3 has 14 amino acids. CDR1 is LNHDA, CDR2 SQIVND, per germline (reference sequence). The CDR3 DNA follows: TGTGCCAGTAGTCCGGGACATTCTAATTCACCCCTCCACTTT. Amino acids: CASSPGHSNSPLHF.

V and J are TRBV4-1 and TRBJ2-5; 7 nucleotides match TRBD1. The CDR3 has 14 amino acids. V dropped 4 bases and J dropped 1; count of bases not matched to a gene: 3. From germline, CDR1 is MGHRA and CDR2 YSYEKL. CDR3 sequence reads: CASSPGQLQETQYF. The CDR3 DNA reads TGCGCCAGCAGCCCGGGACAGCTCCAAGAGACCCAGTACTTC.

The CDR3 is CASSLDGSPGNEQFF. For the CDR3, the DNA is TGCGCCAGCAGCTTGGACGGGAGTCCGGGGAATGAGCAGTTCTTC. This chain joins TRBV5-1 and TRBJ2-1, with D possibly matching TRBD2 (6 bases). The CDR3 runs to 15 residues. CDR1 is SGHRS, CDR2 YFSETQ, per germline. The V and J ends lost 0 bases and 7 bases respectively, with 14 bases between them. The full variable domain, rest sourced from reference TRBV5-1 and TRBJ2-1, is KAGVTQTPRYLIKTRGQQVTLSCSPISGHRSVSWYQQTPGQGLQFLFEYFSETQRNKGNFPGRFSGRQFSNSRSEMNVSTLELGDSALYLCASSLDGSPGNEQFFGPGTRLTVL.

This chain links TRBV27 with TRBJ2-5; 8 bases line up with TRBD1. Germline V CDR1 and CDR2: MNHEY, SMNVEV (reference sequence). This CDR3 has 14 amino acids. The junction had 2 bases not matched to a gene; V was cut back by 4 bases and J by 1 base. The CDR3 protein is CASSSGQGQETQYF. DNA for the CDR3: TGTGCCAGCAGTTCCGGACAGGGCCAAGAGACCCAGTACTTC.

There are a few counts of this clone. The chain couples TRBV6-2 or TRBV6-3 to TRBJ2-6, with D maybe TRBD2 (5 bases). V shed 2 bases and J shed 0 bases, with 20 bases lying between them. Germline V lookup: CDR1 MNHEY, CDR2 SVGEGT. The CDR3 consists of 20 residues. The chain's CDR3 is CASSYGGKLGAGSGANVLTF. Here the CDR3 DNA reads TGTGCCAGCAGTTACGGCGGTAAGTTAGGCGCGGGCTCTGGGGCCAACGTCCTGACTTTC.

The CDR3 sequence: CASSQGQVHEKLFF. In DNA form, the CDR3 reads TGTGCCAGCAGCCAAGGACAGGTGCATGAAAAACTGTTTTTT. This chain connects TRBV14 to TRBJ1-4, with D tentatively TRBD1 (6 bases). V gave up 1 base and J gave up 6 bases, with 9 bases separating them. The length of the CDR3 is 14 residues. Germline-derived CDR1 and CDR2 are SGHDN and FVKESK.

In this sample, this clone turned up many times. The identical CDR3 is also encoded by other nucleotide sequences in the sample. The CDR3, as DNA: TGTGCCAGCAGCAAAGAGGGGACTAGCGGGAGTACCGGTAACTACGAGCAGTACTTC. Its translation is CASSKEGTSGSTGNYEQYF. This chain uses TRBV21-1 with TRBJ2-7; TRBD2 reflects the table's D call only, with no check against the DNA. TRBV21-1 is given as a pseudogene. This CDR3 comprises 19 residues.

A few counts support this clone. The chain joins TRBV6-5 to TRBJ1-2, with TRBD1 as a possible D gene (5 bases). The CDR3 sequence is 15 residues long. V lost 5 bases and J 4 bases, leaving 17 bases between the germline ends. Germline V gene sequence: CDR1 MNHEY, CDR2 SVGAGI. The CDR3 sequence is CASSKPGPGVYGYTF. CDR3 nucleotide sequence: TGTGCCAGCAGTAAACCGGGACCCGGGGTCTATGGCTACACCTTC.

This clone was counted only a few times. The chain has TRBV6-5 and TRBJ2-7; a possible D gene is TRBD2 (5 bases). Trimming removed 0 bases at V and 4 bases at J, with 7 bases between. The V gene's germline CDR1 is MNHEY and CDR2 SVGAGI. The CDR3 loop spans 13 amino acids. For the CDR3, the DNA is TGTGCCAGCAGTTACTCAGCGGAGTACGAGCAGTACTTC. Translation: CASSYSAEYEQYF.

This clone was found a few times. The chain carries TRBV18 and TRBJ2-1, with 11 bases aligning to TRBD2. The CDR3 consists of 15 residues. The germline V gene has CDR1 KGHSH and CDR2 LQKENI. With V trimmed by 1 base and J by 7 bases, 3 bases remained unmatched. The CDR3 loop is CASSPLGLAVNEQFF. CDR3 DNA sequence: TGTGCCAGCTCACCACTGGGACTAGCGGTGAATGAGCAGTTCTTC.

The chain combines TRBV19 with TRBJ2-3; no firm D call. Trimming removed 3 bases from V and 1 base from J, with 11 bases in between. The germline CDR1 and CDR2 sequences are LNHDA and SQIVND (reference sequence). The CDR3 extends over 15 amino acids. The CDR3 loop is CASSMAAARTDTQYF. CDR3 DNA sequence: TGTGCCAGTAGTATGGCGGCGGCACGCACAGATACGCAGTATTTT. The full variable domain, its missing parts supplied by reference TRBV19 and TRBJ2-3, is DGGITQSPKYLFRKEGQNVTLSCEQNLNHDAMYWYRQDPGQGLRLIYYSQIVNDFQKGDIAEGYSVSREKKESFPLTVTSAQKNPTAFYLCASSMAAARTDTQYFGPGTRLTVL.